The 18 T cell receptor beta chains below all came from one sample that was sequenced in a study of T cell responses to AZD1222 COVID-19 vaccine. Libraries were prepared by immunoSEQ multiplex PCR; TCRdb keeps only in-frame clonotypes and omits some of them. The top ten clones hold less than 4.5% of a sample with roughly 120,000 clones, approximately 89% of them seen once. Sequenced material: peripheral blood, taken on day 0 of AZD1222 vaccination. The receptors stem from an adult in good health.

The chain uses TRBV2 and TRBJ1-3; a weak D match, TRBD1 (5 bases). With 3 bases removed from V and 0 bases from J, the gap between germline ends came to 9 bases. CDR3 length equals 15 residues. Germline values: CDR1 SNHLY, CDR2 FYNNEI. CDR3 in amino acids: CASSDPGGSGNTIYF. The DNA of the CDR3 is TGTGCCAGCAGTGATCCGGGGGGCTCTGGAAACACCATATATTTT. Drawing the rest from reference TRBV2 and TRBJ1-3, the complete variable domain is EPEVTQTPSHQVTQMGQEVILRCVPISNHLYFYWYRQILGQKVEFLVSFYNNEISEKSEIFDDQFSVERPDGSNFTLKIRSTKLEDSAMYFCASSDPGGSGNTIYFGEGSWLTVV.

The V gene is TRBV6-5, the J gene TRBJ2-1; D is perhaps TRBD2 (6 bases). The CDR3 covers 15 residues. Trimming took 7 bases from V and 5 from J, leaving 18 bases between them. CDR1 and CDR2 from the germline V gene are MNHEY and SVGAGI. Here the CDR3 DNA reads TGTGCCAGCACCCCGCGGCGGGGCGACAACAATGAGCAGTTCTTC. It codes for CASTPRRGDNNEQFF.

In this sample, this clone turned up a few times. The genes are TRBV14 and TRBJ2-2; 15 positions agree with TRBD2. Germline loops: CDR1 SGHDN, CDR2 FVKESK. The CDR3 loop spans 17 amino acids. V gave up 6 bases and J gave up 5 bases; unmatched junction bases: 7. CDR3 residues: CASSGLAGGPRTGELFF. For the CDR3, the DNA is TGTGCCAGCAGTGGACTAGCGGGAGGGCCTCGGACCGGGGAGCTGTTTTTT.

This chain connects TRBV28 to TRBJ1-5; TRBD1 matches at 7 bases. The length of the CDR3 is 17 residues. Unmatched junction bases numbered 10, after V lost 5 bases and J lost 0 bases. CDR1 and CDR2 from the germline V gene are MDHEN and SYDVKM. The CDR3 region is CASSMRRGQRSNQPQHF. DNA of the CDR3: TGTGCCAGCAGTATGAGAAGGGGACAGCGTAGCAATCAGCCCCAGCATTTT.

The chain is built from TRBV27 and TRBJ2-7, with 9 bases matching TRBD2. The V and J ends lost 5 bases and 6 bases, in that order; junction bases with no gene match: 17. Germline V lookup: CDR1 MNHEY, CDR2 SMNVEV (reference sequence). The CDR3 is made up of 17 amino acids. CDR3: CASSPHPGSGRSTEQYF. The CDR3 DNA sequence: TGTGCCAGCAGTCCCCACCCAGGGAGCGGGAGGAGTACCGAGCAGTACTTC.

This clone was observed at least ten times. The chain has TRBV19 and TRBJ1-2; D possibly corresponds to TRBD1 (5 bases). V dropped 5 bases and J dropped 4 bases, with 17 bases sitting between them. There are 15 residues in the CDR3. Germline V lookup: CDR1 LNHDA, CDR2 SQIVND (reference sequence). The DNA for the CDR3 is TGTGCCAGTAGTGCATACAGAGGGACTAGCTATGGCTACACCTTC. Translation gives CASSAYRGTSYGYTF.

The chain employs TRBV5-1 and TRBJ2-7; possibly TRBD1 for D (5 bases). CDR1 is SGHRS, CDR2 YFSETQ, per germline. V lost 1 base and J lost 2, with 10 bases in between. This CDR3 is built from 14 residues. The chain's CDR3 is CASSLPQAPYEQYF. The CDR3 nucleotides are TGCGCCAGCAGCTTGCCACAGGCACCCTACGAGCAGTACTTC.

The chain carries TRBV5-1 and TRBJ1-6, with TRBD1 matching over 8 bases. Germline assignment: CDR1 SGHRS and CDR2 YFSETQ. CDR3 length: 17 amino acids. Trimming at V came to 0 bases and at J to 6 bases, leaving 8 bases not matched to a gene. DNA of the CDR3: TGCGCCAGCAGCTTGGCAACAGGGGGAAAGGGTAATTCACCCCTCCACTTT. Translation: CASSLATGGKGNSPLHF.

The chain carries TRBV28 and TRBJ1-4; no reliable D call. V shed 6 bases and J shed 0 bases, with 11 bases lying between them. There are 15 residues in the CDR3. The germline V gene has CDR1 MDHEN and CDR2 SYDVKM. The CDR3 here is CASRTALTTNEKLFF. The CDR3 nucleotides are TGTGCCAGCAGAACAGCATTAACAACTAATGAAAAACTGTTTTTT.

The V gene is TRBV30, the J gene TRBJ2-1; 7 positions agree with TRBD2. J lost 1 base, V lost 2 bases, and 5 bases had no gene match. Per germline, CDR1 GTSNPN and CDR2 SVGIG (reference sequence). This CDR3 comprises 15 residues. DNA for the CDR3: TGTGCCTGGAGTAAAGGTAGCGGGTCCTACAATGAGCAGTTCTTC. This encodes CAWSKGSGSYNEQFF.

The chain is built from TRBV9 and TRBJ2-4; 7 positions match TRBD1. The CDR3 contains 15 residues. The germline V gene has CDR1 SGDLS and CDR2 YYNGEE. With 3 bases clipped from V and 6 bases from J, the junction kept 9 bases outside the gene matches. CDR3 nucleotides: TGTGCCAGCAGCGAACGACAGGGATGGGGAAACATTCAGTACTTC. Translated: CASSERQGWGNIQYF.

The V call is TRBV27, the J call TRBJ2-2; 7 bases fit TRBD2. Germline V lookup: CDR1 MNHEY, CDR2 SMNVEV (reference sequence). V shed 4 bases, J shed 4 bases, and the junction held 6 bases outside the gene matches. The CDR3 is 15 amino acids. The CDR3 bases are TGTGCCAGCAGTTCGGGGAGGGTCGGCACCGGGGAGCTGTTTTTT. Its translation is CASSSGRVGTGELFF.

The chain couples TRBV2 to TRBJ2-2; D gene unclear. The CDR3 sequence is 12 residues long. Looked up from germline, CDR1 is SNHLY and CDR2 is FYNNEI. V lost 6 bases and J lost 3, with 5 bases in between. The CDR3 sequence: CASRRDTGELFF. CDR3 nucleotides: TGTGCCAGCAGGAGAGACACCGGGGAGCTGTTTTTT.

The chain combines TRBV7-8 with TRBJ1-1, with D perhaps TRBD1 (5 bases). Germline assignment: CDR1 SGHVS and CDR2 FQNEAQ. Trimming removed 1 base at V and 11 bases at J, with 20 bases between. There are 15 residues in the CDR3. The CDR3 region is CASSLERRPLKGAFF. The CDR3 DNA reads as TGTGCCAGCAGCTTAGAACGCAGACCTCTCAAGGGGGCTTTCTTT.

The rearrangement uses TRBV28 and TRBJ2-3; 8 nucleotides agree with TRBD1. This CDR3 has 13 amino acids. Trimming at V came to 10 bases and at J to 6 bases, leaving 9 bases not matched to a gene. CDR1 and CDR2 from the germline V gene are MDHEN and SYDVKM. The CDR3 nucleotides are TGTGCCACCCACCGCCAGGGGGCGGATACGCAGTATTTT. Translated, it gives CATHRQGADTQYF.

J is TRBJ2-7 and V is TRBV19; D gene uncertain. With 3 bases removed from V and 4 bases from J, the gap between germline ends came to 13 bases. Germline assignment: CDR1 LNHDA and CDR2 SQIVND (reference sequence). This CDR3 comprises 14 residues. The CDR3 region has the DNA TGTGCCAGTAGTATCCTTGGATCCATTTACGAGCAGTACTTC. Its translation is CASSILGSIYEQYF.

The chain is built from TRBV27 and TRBJ2-2; D is unresolved. Germline V gene lookup returns CDR1 MNHEY and CDR2 SMNVEV (reference sequence). There are 10 residues in the CDR3. V was trimmed by 5 bases and J by 8 bases, leaving 3 bases between them. The CDR3 DNA is TGTGCCAGCAGTCCAGGGGAGCTGTTTTTT. It is translated as CASSPGELFF.

This chain links TRBV2 with TRBJ2-7; D might be TRBD1 (6 bases). This CDR3 is built from 14 residues. V lost 7 bases, J lost 2 bases, and 15 bases lay in between. The germline V gene encodes CDR1 SNHLY and CDR2 FYNNEI. The CDR3: CASTRTGLAYEQYF. CDR3 sequence (DNA): TGTGCCAGCACCCGAACAGGGCTCGCCTACGAGCAGTACTTC.